Shown below are 30 T cell receptor beta chains from a single sample sequenced in a study of blood T cells in healthy people across ages. Using a J-beta primer mix together with a sample-barcoded 5' primer, a second PCR was run for 7 to 11 cycles. TCRdb re-called the 5' RACE reads with MiXCR, one entry per CDR3 protein. The data hold roughly 1,700,000 distinct CDR3 sequences, with about 30% observed a single time. Material for sequencing was blood. The receptors derive from a woman aged 25 to 39 in good health.

The chain combines TRBV21-1 with TRBJ2-1. The tail of the sequence fits TRBJ2-7 better, so the J call may be wrong. TRBV21-1 is given as a pseudogene. The length of the CDR3 is 14 residues. In DNA, the CDR3 is TGTGCCAGCAGCACTCGGACGGTTTACAATGAGCAGTACTTC. Translated, it gives CASSTRTVYNEQYF.

A note on this clonotype: This may arise from a read error, as a much more abundant clone is one base away. The genes are TRBV4-1 and TRBJ2-7; 9 positions agree with TRBD1. Germline V gene data show CDR1 as MGHRA and CDR2 as YSYEKL. The CDR3 extends over 15 amino acids. CDR3 DNA: TGCGCCGGCAGCCAAGATCGACAGGGGGTCTACGAGCAGTACTTC. It encodes CAGSQDRQGVYEQYF.

This clonotype occurred a few times. The V and J genes are TRBV9 and TRBJ2-3; D remains unclear. V was shortened by 3 bases and J by 2 bases, with 7 bases between the two germline ends. Germline CDR1 is SGDLS and CDR2 is YYNGEE. This CDR3 spans 13 amino acids. CDR3 nucleotides: TGTGCCAGCAGCGGGCAGATCACAGATACGCAGTATTTT. This gives the protein CASSGQITDTQYF. The full variable domain, rest sourced from reference TRBV9 and TRBJ2-3, is DSGVTQTPKHLITATGQRVTLRCSPRSGDLSVYWYQQSLDQGLQFLIQYYNGEERAKGNILERFSAQQFPDLHSELNLSSLELGDSALYFCASSGQITDTQYFGPGTRLTVL.

The V call is TRBV12-3 or TRBV12-4, the J call TRBJ2-1, with a possible D match to TRBD1 (6 bases). CDR3 length: 14 residues. V shed 7 bases and J shed 10 bases, with 20 bases lying between them. The CDR3 reads CASTEVLPGAEQFF. The CDR3 nucleotides read TGTGCCAGCACGGAGGTACTCCCAGGGGCAGAGCAGTTCTTC.

Note on this clonotype: This may be a read error, as it is one base from a much larger clone. V and J are TRBV5-1 and TRBJ2-3; D tentatively reads TRBD1 or TRBD2 (5 bases each). Germline CDR1 is SGHRS and CDR2 is YFSETQ. V lost 4 bases and J lost 2, with 11 bases in between. The CDR3 covers 14 residues. The CDR3 bases are TGCGCCAGCAGCCGGGACGGACTCACAGATACGCAGTATTTT. Translated, it gives CASSRDGLTDTQYF. The full variable domain, in which reference TRBV5-1 and TRBJ2-3 provide the parts outside the CDR3, is KAGVTQTPRYLIKTRGQQVTLSCSPISGHRSVSWYQQTPGQGLQFLFEYFSETQRNKGNFPGRFSGRQFSNSRSEMNVSTLELGDSALYLCASSRDGLTDTQYFGPGTRLTVL.

The gene calls are TRBV30 and TRBJ1-1; maybe TRBD1 (5 bases). The length of the CDR3 is 15 residues. Germline-derived CDR1 and CDR2 are GTSNPN and SVGIG (reference sequence). V lost 1 base to trimming and J lost 4 bases, with 16 bases between them. The CDR3 DNA sequence: TGTGCCTGGAGTGCGTCTAAGGGGAGGATCACTGAAGCTTTCTTT. It yields the protein CAWSASKGRITEAFF.

The gene calls are TRBV18 and TRBJ2-4; 9 bases are shared with TRBD2. CDR1 is KGHSH, CDR2 LQKENI, per germline. This CDR3 region has 16 residues. Trimming at V came to 2 bases and at J to 13 bases, leaving 15 bases not matched to a gene. The CDR3 reads CASSPSEAGGLQEQYF. The CDR3, as DNA: TGTGCCAGCTCACCATCTGAGGCGGGGGGGCTGCAAGAGCAGTACTTC.

This chain links TRBV20-1 with TRBJ1-6; D unresolved. Trimming left V 3 bases short and J 9 bases short, with 15 bases between. This CDR3 has 14 amino acids. Germline values: CDR1 DFQATT, CDR2 SNEGSKA (reference sequence). CDR3 DNA: TGCAGTGCTAGCGGGCTGGTTAACGGTTCACCCCTCCACTTT. Its translation is CSASGLVNGSPLHF.

This clonotype was seen ten or more times. The CDR3 here is CATSREGQGSYEQYF. The CDR3 DNA sequence: TGTGCCACCAGCAGAGAGGGACAGGGCTCCTACGAGCAGTACTTC. This chain joins TRBV15 and TRBJ2-7; 9 nucleotides agree with TRBD1. The ends lost 0 bases at V and 0 bases at J; junction bases unmatched: 0. The CDR3 sequence is 15 residues long. The germline V gene has CDR1 LNHNV and CDR2 YYDKDF (reference sequence).

At least ten counts were recorded for this clonotype. V usage is TRBV12-3 or TRBV12-4 and J usage is TRBJ2-5; 8 bases map to TRBD2. This CDR3 contains 15 residues. Trimming at V came to 6 bases and at J to 2 bases, leaving 8 bases not matched to a gene. The CDR3 nucleotides are TGTGCCAGCAGCCCCGGACTAGCAGAGCAAGAGACCCAGTACTTC. Translating it yields CASSPGLAEQETQYF.

This chain connects TRBV9 to TRBJ1-1; 7 positions match TRBD1. The CDR3 loop spans 13 amino acids. The ends lost 4 bases at V and 8 bases at J; junction bases unmatched: 8. Germline loops: CDR1 SGDLS, CDR2 YYNGEE. This CDR3 reads CASSLGQVQEAFF. The CDR3 region has the DNA TGTGCCAGCAGCCTCGGACAGGTTCAAGAAGCTTTCTTT.

This clonotype was seen at least ten times. The chain links TRBV20-1 to TRBJ2-5, with 9 bases that match TRBD2. Trimming took 3 bases from V and 3 from J; bases not matched to a gene: 5. Germline assignment: CDR1 DFQATT and CDR2 SNEGSKA (reference sequence). The CDR3 covers 14 residues. CDR3 in DNA: TGCAGTGCTAGGCAGACTAGCGGAAAAGAGACCCAGTACTTC. It encodes CSARQTSGKETQYF.

Only a few counts were recorded for this clonotype. The J gene is TRBJ1-1, the V gene TRBV5-1, with 9 bases identical to TRBD1. CDR1 is SGHRS, CDR2 YFSETQ, per germline. V was pared by 0 bases and J by 5 bases, with 8 bases of the junction left unmatched. The CDR3 loop spans 16 amino acids. CDR3 sequence reads: CASSLAYRGQRTEAFF. Here the CDR3 DNA reads TGCGCCAGCAGCTTGGCCTACAGGGGGCAAAGGACTGAAGCTTTCTTT.

This chain connects TRBV20-1 to TRBJ1-5; the D gene is possibly TRBD1 (5 bases). Per germline, CDR1 DFQATT and CDR2 SNEGSKA (reference sequence). V lost 3 bases and J 7 bases, leaving 13 bases between the germline ends. This CDR3 comprises 13 residues. In nucleotides, the CDR3 is TGCAGTGCTAGCGTCGGGGGGGGGCAGCCCCAGCATTTT. This codes for CSASVGGGQPQHF.

This clonotype was counted a few times. The gene calls are TRBV5-1 and TRBJ1-1, with D tentatively TRBD1 (5 bases). CDR1 is SGHRS and CDR2 is YFSETQ in the germline V gene. The CDR3 extends over 15 amino acids. Trimming cost V 5 bases and J 0 bases, with 14 bases left between them. The CDR3 region is CASRSPGGVNTEAFF. Here the CDR3 DNA reads TGCGCCAGCAGGTCCCCTGGGGGGGTGAACACTGAAGCTTTCTTT.

With respect to this clonotype: Just one base apart from a much larger clone, this may be a read error. This chain links TRBV10-3 with TRBJ2-5, with D tentatively TRBD2 (5 bases). V was trimmed by 3 bases and J by 4 bases, leaving 9 bases between them. CDR1 ENHRY and CDR2 SYGVKD come from the germline V gene. There are 13 residues in the CDR3. The CDR3 sequence: CAISDRTGETQYF. CDR3 in DNA: TGTGCCATCAGTGACAGGACTGGAGAGACCCAGTACTTC.

The table lists this clonotype with a few counts. The J gene is TRBJ2-7, the V gene TRBV5-1; D perhaps matches TRBD1 (5 bases). The germline gives CDR1 SGHRS, CDR2 YFSETQ. Deletions cut 4 bases from V and 5 bases from J, with 10 bases between. The CDR3 is 12 residues long. Here the CDR3 reads CASSEAGHEQYF. The DNA for the CDR3 is TGCGCCAGCAGCGAGGCAGGGCACGAGCAGTACTTC.

The chain uses TRBV5-5 and TRBJ1-1; D possibly corresponds to TRBD1 (6 bases). Trimming pared 4 bases from V and 4 bases from J, leaving 14 bases between. This CDR3 has 14 amino acids. Germline CDR1 SGHKS, CDR2 YYEKEE (reference sequence). The CDR3 region is CASSDLWGPTEAFF. The CDR3 nucleotides read TGTGCCAGCAGCGATCTGTGGGGGCCCACTGAAGCTTTCTTT.

Comment on this clonotype: One end of the junction varies from germline; a read error may be responsible. CDR3 region: CATGDLKGTEAFF. The CDR3 bases are TGTGCCACCGGTGATTTAAAGGGCACTGAAGCTTTCTTT. This sequence joins TRBV24-1 and TRBJ1-1; D gene uncertain. The CDR3 spans 13 residues. The V gene's germline CDR1 is KGHDR and CDR2 SFDVKD.

The chain links TRBV6-2 or TRBV6-3 to TRBJ2-1, with D maybe TRBD1 (5 bases). The CDR3 covers 15 residues. The germline V gene has CDR1 MNHEY and CDR2 SVGEGT. V lost 0 bases and J lost 4, with 10 bases in between. The CDR3 region is CASSYSDSAYNEQFF. The CDR3 coding sequence is TGTGCCAGCAGTTACTCTGACAGCGCTTACAATGAGCAGTTCTTC.

The rearrangement uses TRBV7-9 and TRBJ2-3, with 8 positions matching TRBD2. Germline CDR1 SEHNR, CDR2 FQNEAQ (reference sequence). The CDR3 loop spans 15 amino acids. The V and J ends lost 4 bases and 5 bases, in that order; junction bases with no gene match: 8. CDR3 sequence (DNA): TGTGCCAGCAGCTCTCAAGGACTAGCCGAAGATACGCAGTATTTT. It yields the protein CASSSQGLAEDTQYF.

This clonotype was seen only once. The V call is TRBV21-1, the J call TRBJ1-5. TRBV21-1 is noted as a pseudogene. The CDR3 is 17 residues long. The CDR3 DNA reads TGTGCCAGCAGCAAAGTGGGCAGCGAAGATAGCAATCAGCCCCAGCATTTT. Translation gives CASSKVGSEDSNQPQHF.

This chain links TRBV27 with TRBJ2-1; 9 positions match TRBD1. The CDR3 sequence is 14 residues long. From germline, CDR1 is MNHEY and CDR2 SMNVEV (reference sequence). The V segment lost 5 bases and the J segment 10 bases; nucleotides outside the gene matches: 9. In DNA, the CDR3 is TGTGCCAGCAGTCTCGGGACAGGGTCTGGGGAGCAGTTCTTC. Protein product: CASSLGTGSGEQFF.

This clonotype has a handful of counts. This chain joins TRBV5-1 and TRBJ1-4, with D perhaps TRBD1 (5 bases). Germline V CDR1 and CDR2: SGHRS, YFSETQ. The CDR3 length is 16 residues. The V and J ends lost 3 bases and 0 bases respectively, with 12 bases between them. The chain's CDR3 is CASSSGDVATNEKLFF. The DNA of the CDR3 is TGCGCCAGCAGCTCGGGGGATGTTGCAACTAATGAAAAACTGTTTTTT. The whole variable domain, remainder taken from reference TRBV5-1 and TRBJ1-4, is KAGVTQTPRYLIKTRGQQVTLSCSPISGHRSVSWYQQTPGQGLQFLFEYFSETQRNKGNFPGRFSGRQFSNSRSEMNVSTLELGDSALYLCASSSGDVATNEKLFFGSGTQLSVL.

V gene TRBV12-3 or TRBV12-4 combines with J gene TRBJ2-7, with 7 nucleotides matching TRBD2. The trim removed 2 bases at V and 2 bases at J, leaving 6 bases unmatched. The CDR3 runs to 15 residues. The CDR3 is CASSLWGGEAYEQYF. The DNA for the CDR3 is TGTGCCAGCAGTTTATGGGGGGGAGAAGCCTACGAGCAGTACTTC.

This clonotype was picked up one time. The chain couples TRBV5-5 to TRBJ2-4; D is unclear. Germline loops: CDR1 SGHKS, CDR2 YYEKEE (reference sequence). Trimming took off 0 bases at V and 7 bases at J, with 11 bases between the two ends. The CDR3 contains 14 residues. CDR3 sequence reads: CASSLAPTVNIQYF. The DNA of the CDR3 is TGTGCCAGCAGCTTGGCCCCAACAGTCAACATTCAGTACTTC.

This clonotype was found many times. J is TRBJ2-1 and V is TRBV20-1; 10 bases map to TRBD2. Germline lookup yields CDR1 DFQATT and CDR2 SNEGSKA (reference sequence). This CDR3 spans 14 amino acids. V lost 4 bases and J lost 7; bases outside the gene matches: 7. CDR3 in DNA: TGCAGTGCTATCCCAGCGGGGGGGCTTAATGAGCAGTTCTTC. It translates to CSAIPAGGLNEQFF.

The chain combines TRBV6-6 with TRBJ2-1; 9 bases match TRBD2. The CDR3 runs 16 residues. The V gene end was trimmed by 0 bases and the J gene end by 7 bases; junction bases not matched to a gene: 7. CDR1 and CDR2 (germline): MNHNY, SVGAGI (reference sequence). The CDR3 loop is CASSYSTSGGSNEQFF. The CDR3 DNA is TGTGCCAGCAGTTACTCGACCAGCGGGGGGTCGAATGAGCAGTTCTTC.

This clonotype was picked up a small number of times. The V and J genes are TRBV29-1 and TRBJ1-3; D is possibly TRBD1 (6 bases). This CDR3 contains 17 residues. Germline loops: CDR1 SQVTM, CDR2 ANQGSEA. V gave up 2 bases and J gave up 4 bases, with 21 bases separating them. The CDR3 bases are TGCAGCGTTGAATTGGTCGGGGTGCGGACAGCCGGAAACACCATATATTTT. Amino acids: CSVELVGVRTAGNTIYF.

V gene TRBV11-2 combines with J gene TRBJ1-5; D might be TRBD1 (5 bases). Germline V gene sequence: CDR1 SGHAT, CDR2 FQNNGV. CDR3 size: 15 residues. V lost 0 bases and J 6 bases, leaving 12 bases between the germline ends. The CDR3 DNA is TGTGCCAGCAGCTTAGACCTCAGGGAATCTCAGCCCCAGCATTTT. Translation: CASSLDLRESQPQHF.